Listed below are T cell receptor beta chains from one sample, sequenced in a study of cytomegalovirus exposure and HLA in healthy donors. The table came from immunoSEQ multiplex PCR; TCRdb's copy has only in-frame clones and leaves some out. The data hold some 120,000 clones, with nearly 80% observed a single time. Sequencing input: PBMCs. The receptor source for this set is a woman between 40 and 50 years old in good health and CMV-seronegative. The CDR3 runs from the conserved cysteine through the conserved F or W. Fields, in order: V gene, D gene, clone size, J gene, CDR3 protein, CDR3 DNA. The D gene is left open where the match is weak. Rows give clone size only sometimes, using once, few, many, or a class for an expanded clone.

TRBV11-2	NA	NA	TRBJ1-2	CASSPDRTRGYTF	TGTGCCAGCAGCCCCGACAGGACTCGAGGCTACACCTTC
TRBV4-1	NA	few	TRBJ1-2	CASSPGHGNYGYTF	TGCGCCAGCAGCCCCGGACATGGTAACTATGGCTACACCTTC
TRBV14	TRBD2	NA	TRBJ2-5	CASSDGLVYQYF	TGTGCCAGCAGCGATGGACTAGTGTACCAGTACTTC
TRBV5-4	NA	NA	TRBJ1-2	CASSLAGYNYGYTF	TGTGCCAGCTCCCTGGCAGGGTATAACTATGGCTACACCTTC
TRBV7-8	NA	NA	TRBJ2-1	CASSLVGANEQFF	TGTGCCAGCAGCTTAGTGGGGGCAAATGAGCAGTTCTTC
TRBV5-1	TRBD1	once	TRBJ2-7	CASSLSGTGQYF	TGCGCCAGCAGCTTGTCAGGGACAGGGCAGTACTTC
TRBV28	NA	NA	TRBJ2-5	CASSFAGIETQYF	TGTGCCAGCAGTTTCGCGGGTATAGAGACCCAGTACTTC
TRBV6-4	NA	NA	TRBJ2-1	CASSSVGGHGEQFF	TGTGCCAGCAGTTCGGTGGGGGGGCATGGTGAGCAGTTCTTC
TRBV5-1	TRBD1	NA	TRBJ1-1	CASSPLTGGNEAFF	TGCGCCAGCAGCCCACTGACAGGGGGCAATGAAGCTTTCTTT
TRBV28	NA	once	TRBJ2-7	CASSRDKFYEQYF	TGTGCCAGCAGTCGGGACAAATTCTACGAGCAGTACTTC
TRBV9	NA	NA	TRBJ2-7	CASSVVPGSSYEQYF	TGTGCCAGCAGCGTAGTTCCGGGGTCATCCTACGAGCAGTACTTC
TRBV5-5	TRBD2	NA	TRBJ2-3	CASSFTSASTDTQYF	TGTGCCAGCAGCTTTACTAGCGCCAGCACAGATACGCAGTATTTT
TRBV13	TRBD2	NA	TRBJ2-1	CASSEGTSGLGDKPFF	TGTGCCAGCAGCGAAGGGACTAGCGGGCTTGGTGATAAGCCGTTCTTC
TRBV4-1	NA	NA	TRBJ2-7	CASSQKEGVKYEQYF	TGCGCCAGCAGCCAGAAGGAGGGAGTCAAATACGAGCAGTACTTC
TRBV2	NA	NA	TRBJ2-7	CASSELWGYEQYF	TGTGCCAGCAGTGAATTATGGGGCTACGAGCAGTACTTC